Listed below are T cell receptor beta chains from one sample, sequenced in a study of post-analysis software for immune sequencing data. TCRdb called the PCR reads again in MiXCR, with one record for every CDR3 protein. Among hundreds of thousands of distinct CDR3 sequences listed, approximately 53% were seen once. The sample was blood. Receptors were obtained from a girl aged 10 to 17 with multiple sclerosis. The CDR3 runs from the conserved cysteine through the conserved F or W. D genes are given only for firm matches.

d_call: TRBD1
v_call: TRBV12-3/TRBV12-4
cdr3_aa: CASSPTGEGAKNIQYF

d_call: NA
v_call: TRBV6-6
cdr3_aa: CASSPGGRSEQYF

d_call: NA
v_call: TRBV20-1
cdr3_aa: CSASTRGTAQETQYF

d_call: TRBD1
v_call: TRBV7-3
cdr3_aa: CASSRGTGDYNLGYTF

d_call: TRBD1
v_call: TRBV5-1
cdr3_aa: CASSLDRQGRETQYF

d_call: NA
v_call: TRBV7-2
cdr3_aa: CASSPRRGSNNEQFF

d_call: NA
v_call: TRBV5-1
cdr3_aa: CASSLSSLGETQYF

d_call: NA
v_call: TRBV3-1
cdr3_aa: CASSPRRQEDTQYF

d_call: NA
v_call: TRBV11-2
cdr3_aa: CASSQTRLNYEQYF

d_call: TRBD1
v_call: TRBV6-1
cdr3_aa: CASSPDRVPAYEQYF

d_call: NA
v_call: TRBV2
cdr3_aa: CASNKGQIIVDTQYF

d_call: TRBD1
v_call: TRBV29-1
cdr3_aa: CSVQQTGGIFDEQFF

d_call: NA
v_call: TRBV5-1
cdr3_aa: CASSLAAGNEQYF

d_call: TRBD2
v_call: TRBV2
cdr3_aa: CAGSVGLAGGEQFF

d_call: NA
v_call: TRBV3-1
cdr3_aa: CASSRGGAGEQYF

d_call: TRBD1
v_call: TRBV7-3
cdr3_aa: CASSLTPRDSLFLANYGYTF

d_call: TRBD1
v_call: TRBV5-5
cdr3_aa: CASSFRDRGYIQYF

d_call: TRBD2
v_call: TRBV3-1
cdr3_aa: CASSQDPRAAGQTKRTQYF

d_call: TRBD2
v_call: TRBV7-2
cdr3_aa: CASSLEWGGANEQFF

d_call: NA
v_call: TRBV6-6
cdr3_aa: CASSLGRLNTDTQYF

d_call: NA
v_call: TRBV6-2/TRBV6-3
cdr3_aa: CASSSKTRRTDTQYF

d_call: TRBD2
v_call: TRBV20-1
cdr3_aa: CSAVSGIVETQYF

d_call: NA
v_call: TRBV9
cdr3_aa: CASSAYTDTQYF

d_call: TRBD1
v_call: TRBV28
cdr3_aa: CASSAEQGRLGGNTIYF

d_call: NA
v_call: TRBV5-1
cdr3_aa: CASSLQGDSNQPQHF

d_call: TRBD2
v_call: TRBV11-2
cdr3_aa: CASSITSGSLRPYEQYF

d_call: TRBD2
v_call: TRBV5-1
cdr3_aa: CASSFIAGDYNEQFF

d_call: TRBD1
v_call: TRBV7-3
cdr3_aa: CASSPWAQTGPYNEQFF